What follows are 28 T cell receptor beta chains derived from one specimen sequenced in a study of response to subunit inactivated influenza vaccine. TCRdb ran MiXCR on the RT-PCR reads and lists one entry per CDR3 protein. The sample gives some 480,000 distinct CDR3 sequences, 11% of which show up once; 12% is in the top ten. The material was PBMCs from blood, obtained 45 days after vaccination. All receptors derive from a man aged 50-60 years who received an inactivated influenza vaccine.

The genes are TRBV11-1 and TRBJ2-6, with D perhaps matching TRBD2 (5 bases). This CDR3 spans 17 amino acids. The germline V gene encodes CDR1 SGHAT and CDR2 FQDESV (reference sequence). V was trimmed by 5 bases and J by 2 bases, leaving 16 bases between them. The CDR3 coding sequence is TGTGCCAGCAGCCCGGAGAGGGAGAGGGCTGGGGCCAACGTCCTGACTTTC. Residues: CASSPERERAGANVLTF.

The V gene is TRBV5-1, the J gene TRBJ1-1; D possibly corresponds to TRBD1 (6 bases). CDR1 SGHRS and CDR2 YFSETQ come from the germline V gene. The CDR3 consists of 15 residues. Between the trimmed V and J ends, which lost 4 bases and 2 bases, there was a span of 15 bases. The DNA of the CDR3 is TGCGCCAGCAGCCCGATGACAGGCCTCAACACTGAAGCTTTCTTT. This codes for CASSPMTGLNTEAFF.

The rearrangement uses TRBV4-2 and TRBJ2-1; D tentatively fits TRBD1 or TRBD2 (5 bases each). The CDR3 extends over 18 amino acids. The V and J ends lost 0 bases and 4 bases respectively, with 19 bases between them. Germline loops: CDR1 LGHNA, CDR2 YNFKEQ. The CDR3 nucleotides are TGTGCCAGCAGCCAAGAGGGACCATCCCCCGCTCTTTACAATGAGCAGTTCTTC. Its protein product is CASSQEGPSPALYNEQFF.

The chain couples TRBV12-3 or TRBV12-4 to TRBJ1-1; 10 bases are shared with TRBD1. The CDR3 covers 15 residues. The junction had 10 bases not matched to a gene; V was cut back by 7 bases and J by 5 bases. The CDR3 nucleotides are TGTGCCAGCACTCCGACAGGGGGCAGGTATACTGAAGCTTTCTTT. The encoded protein is CASTPTGGRYTEAFF.

This chain uses TRBV6-1 with TRBJ2-2, with D perhaps TRBD1 or TRBD2 (5 bases each). The germline CDR1 and CDR2 sequences are MNHNS and SASEGT. V was cut by 5 bases and J by 0 bases, with 16 bases left in between. CDR3 length: 17 residues. The CDR3 region is CASSKQPGRTNTGELFF. CDR3 DNA sequence: TGTGCCAGCAGTAAACAACCGGGACGGACGAACACCGGGGAGCTGTTTTTT.

The chain joins TRBV2 to TRBJ2-1; 9 bases map to TRBD2. This CDR3 spans 14 amino acids. Germline CDR1 and CDR2: SNHLY and FYNNEI. V dropped 3 bases and J dropped 6; count of bases not matched to a gene: 3. Here the CDR3 DNA reads TGTGCCAGCAGTGATAGCGGGAGCCGCAATGAGCAGTTCTTC. Translating it yields CASSDSGSRNEQFF.

This clonotype has a count of ten or more. The CDR3 DNA is TGTGCCAGCAGTTCGAGACTAGCGAGCTACAATGAGCAGTTCTTC. Encoded protein: CASSSRLASYNEQFF. The chain links TRBV28 to TRBJ2-1; 8 bases map to TRBD2. CDR3 length equals 15 residues. Germline lookup yields CDR1 MDHEN and CDR2 SYDVKM. V shed 4 bases and J 3 bases; nucleotides not matched to a gene: 5.

This clonotype was found a few times. This chain joins TRBV4-3 and TRBJ2-7, with 7 nucleotides matching TRBD1. Unmatched junction bases numbered 14, after V lost 4 bases and J lost 5 bases. CDR1 and CDR2 from the germline V gene are LGHNA and YSLEER. The CDR3 runs 16 residues. The CDR3 is CASSPQEAQGVHEQYF. The CDR3 region has the DNA TGCGCCAGCAGCCCCCAAGAAGCGCAGGGGGTCCACGAGCAGTACTTC.

The chain joins TRBV27 to TRBJ2-3; D not resolved. V was trimmed by 8 bases and J by 4 bases, leaving 13 bases between them. The germline CDR1 and CDR2 sequences are MNHEY and SMNVEV (reference sequence). This CDR3 spans 13 amino acids. The CDR3 reads CASRLEGSDTQYF. The DNA for the CDR3 is TGTGCCAGCCGCCTGGAAGGATCAGATACGCAGTATTTT.

This chain uses TRBV15 with TRBJ1-1, with a possible D match to TRBD1 (5 bases). V was clipped by 4 bases and J by 1 base, with 16 bases between them. The CDR3 is made up of 16 amino acids. Germline loops: CDR1 LNHNV, CDR2 YYDKDF (reference sequence). CDR3 loop: CATSIYRGEPNTEAFF. The DNA of the CDR3 is TGTGCCACCAGCATCTACCGGGGGGAACCGAACACTGAAGCTTTCTTT.

The genes are TRBV6-5 and TRBJ2-7, with 12 bases fitting TRBD1. CDR3 length: 12 amino acids. Per germline, CDR1 MNHEY and CDR2 SVGAGI. V shed 6 bases and J 12 bases; nucleotides not matched to a gene: 6. CDR3 protein: CASRPGTGGTYF. In nucleotides, the CDR3 is TGTGCCAGCAGACCCGGGACAGGGGGCACGTACTTC.

This rearrangement joins TRBV6-1 to TRBJ1-1, with D tentatively TRBD1 (5 bases). This CDR3 region has 14 residues. V lost 6 bases, J lost 2 bases, and 13 bases lay in between. The germline CDR1 and CDR2 sequences are MNHNS and SASEGT. The CDR3, as DNA: TGTGCCAGCAGACCCGGACGGGACAACACTGAAGCTTTCTTT. Its translation: CASRPGRDNTEAFF.

This clonotype was observed a handful of times. The chain has TRBV7-2 and TRBJ1-5; D unresolved. Trimming cost V 5 bases and J 4 bases, with 9 bases left between them. This CDR3 has 13 residues. Germline lookup yields CDR1 SGHTA and CDR2 FQGNSA. As DNA, the CDR3 is TGTGCCAGCAGCCAACAAACAAATCAGCCCCAGCATTTT. Protein product: CASSQQTNQPQHF.

The sample holds many counts of this clonotype. The CDR3 bases are TGCAGCGTTGAAGAGGGGAGTGATGAAAAACTGTTTTTT. Translating it yields CSVEEGSDEKLFF. The chain couples TRBV29-1 to TRBJ1-4; D remains unclear. Germline lookup yields CDR1 SQVTM and CDR2 ANQGSEA. This CDR3 comprises 13 residues. Trimming stripped 0 bases from V and 6 bases from J, with 8 bases between.

This clonotype was counted only a few times. One end of the junction does not line up with germline, which may come from a read error. The chain recombines TRBV5-4 with TRBJ2-2, with 14 positions matching TRBD2. The CDR3 contains 16 residues. CDR1 is SGHNT, CDR2 YYREEE, per germline (reference sequence). CDR3 sequence (DNA): TGTGCCAGCAACTTGGGACTAGCGGGAGTCACCGGGGAGCTGTTTTTT. This gives the protein CASNLGLAGVTGELFF.

The rearrangement links TRBV30 to TRBJ1-5, with D possibly matching TRBD1 (5 bases). This CDR3 is built from 13 residues. Germline assignment: CDR1 GTSNPN and CDR2 SVGIG (reference sequence). Trimming took off 2 bases at V and 3 bases at J, with 8 bases between the two ends. The CDR3 coding sequence is TGTGCCTGGAGTCAGGGCCCCAATCAGCCCCAGCATTTT. It codes for CAWSQGPNQPQHF.

This clonotype was observed a handful of times. The rearrangement uses TRBV20-1 and TRBJ2-1; 7 nucleotides agree with TRBD2. The V and J ends lost 1 base and 2 bases, in that order; junction bases with no gene match: 8. CDR3 length: 16 amino acids. Germline CDR1 reads DFQATT; CDR2 reads SNEGSKA (reference sequence). CDR3 region: CSARATGLAAYNEQFF. Written as DNA, the CDR3 is TGCAGTGCTAGAGCCACGGGGCTAGCGGCCTACAATGAGCAGTTCTTC.

This clonotype was seen many times. The chain carries TRBV10-3 and TRBJ1-4, with unresolved D. Germline V CDR1 and CDR2: ENHRY, SYGVKD. V was clipped by 6 bases and J by 5 bases, with 10 bases between them. This CDR3 has 13 residues. The CDR3, as DNA: TGTGCCATCAGGGGAGGACGGAATGAAAAACTGTTTTTT. Its translation is CAIRGGRNEKLFF.

This clonotype was counted a few times. This chain connects TRBV5-8 to TRBJ1-1; D is undetermined. Germline V gene data show CDR1 as SGHTS and CDR2 as YDEGEE. There are 15 residues in the CDR3. V lost 4 bases and J lost 1, with 14 bases in between. The DNA of the CDR3 is TGTGCCAGCAGCCGGGAGAGGGCGGGGAACACTGAAGCTTTCTTT. Translated, it gives CASSRERAGNTEAFF.

This clonotype was counted at least ten times. V and J are TRBV20-1 and TRBJ2-1; tentatively, D is TRBD1 or TRBD2 (5 bases each). The V and J ends lost 6 bases and 3 bases respectively, with 12 bases between them. The CDR3 totals 13 residues. Germline CDR1 reads DFQATT; CDR2 reads SNEGSKA (reference sequence). The CDR3 region has the DNA TGCAGTGCCTCCGGGACGGACTACAATGAGCAGTTCTTC. Protein product: CSASGTDYNEQFF.

V gene TRBV12-3 or TRBV12-4 combines with J gene TRBJ2-1, with no clear D. CDR3 length: 14 amino acids. Deletions cut 2 bases from V and 10 bases from J, with 15 bases between. The CDR3 reads CASSLSSMSGEQFF. The CDR3, as DNA: TGTGCCAGCAGTTTAAGTAGTATGTCGGGCGAGCAGTTCTTC.

This clonotype was picked up many times. This chain links TRBV29-1 with TRBJ2-7; 13 nucleotides align to TRBD2. The CDR3 sequence is 15 residues long. V was pared by 6 bases and J by 6 bases, with 11 bases of the junction left unmatched. Germline V lookup: CDR1 SQVTM, CDR2 ANQGSEA. CDR3 residues: CSVRPGLAGDGEQYF. In nucleotides, the CDR3 is TGCAGCGTACGCCCCGGACTAGCGGGAGATGGCGAGCAGTACTTC.

This clonotype was recorded at least ten times. The V gene is TRBV15, the J gene TRBJ2-3; the D call may be TRBD1 or TRBD2 (5 bases each). The CDR3 loop spans 11 amino acids. CDR1 and CDR2 from the germline V gene are LNHNV and YYDKDF (reference sequence). V lost 8 bases, J lost 2 bases, and 5 bases lay in between. This chain's CDR3 is CATGTTDTQYF. The DNA for the CDR3 is TGTGCCACCGGGACCACAGATACGCAGTATTTT.

There are a few counts of this clonotype. The chain is built from TRBV27 and TRBJ2-7; D is perhaps TRBD2 (5 bases). Trimming left V 7 bases short and J 4 bases short, with 14 bases between. This CDR3 is 13 amino acids long. In germline, CDR1 is MNHEY, CDR2 SMNVEV (reference sequence). CDR3 in DNA: TGTGCCAGCACCTTCGGAGGCGGATACGAGCAGTACTTC. The encoded protein is CASTFGGGYEQYF.

The sample holds many counts of this clonotype. The V call is TRBV7-3, the J call TRBJ1-1; 7 bases fit TRBD1. Germline CDR1 and CDR2: SGHTA and FQGTGA. Trimming took 5 bases from V and 3 from J; bases not matched to a gene: 3. This CDR3 region has 13 residues. The CDR3 DNA reads TGTGCCAGCAGCCAAGACAGGGACACTGAAGCTTTCTTT. It is translated as CASSQDRDTEAFF.

The rearrangement uses TRBV6-2 or TRBV6-3 and TRBJ2-7, with 7 nucleotides matching TRBD1. The CDR3 is 13 amino acids. Trimming took 6 bases from V and 0 from J; bases not matched to a gene: 2. CDR1 is MNHEY and CDR2 is SVGEGT in the germline V gene. CDR3 nucleotide sequence: TGTGCCAGCAGGGGACAGAGCTCCTACGAGCAGTACTTC. As protein: CASRGQSSYEQYF.

Ten or more counts support this clonotype. This chain joins TRBV12-3 or TRBV12-4 and TRBJ2-7; 8 bases align to TRBD1. The CDR3 runs to 12 residues. J lost 6 bases, V lost 5 bases, and 3 bases had no gene match. CDR3 DNA: TGTGCCAGCAGTAGGACAGGGCCCGAGCAGTACTTC. Translation gives CASSRTGPEQYF.

The CDR3 DNA follows: TGTGCCAGCAGTCCAACCAGGCCCGGGGAGACCCAGTACTTC. Its protein is CASSPTRPGETQYF. The chain links TRBV27 to TRBJ2-5, with unresolved D. The CDR3 sequence is 14 residues long. Germline V gives CDR1 MNHEY, CDR2 SMNVEV (reference sequence). V was trimmed by 5 bases and J by 5 bases, leaving 15 bases between them.